The T cell receptor (beta chain) described here comes from a study of T cells in Graves' hyperthyroidism and ophthalmopathy. Findings and limits, study-wide: Most clonotypes expanded in the thyroid (above 0.001) were also present in blood. The model's output predicted ophthalmopathy at a median of roughly 6 months prior to onset. Separating ophthalmopathy from stable hyperthyroidism was achieved by a 13 V-J model.

Concerning this clonotype itself: Its specificity is unknown.

Regions amplified from RNA transcripts were the TCR beta CDR3 regions. Primed by the HTBI set, a first-round RT-PCR was run on the TCR CDR3. TCRdb reprocessed the multiplex PCR reads with MiXCR, giving one entry per CDR3 protein. The table lists 45,000 or so distinct CDR3 sequences, 49% of them singletons. Trimming removed 5 bases at V and 5 bases at J, with 6 bases between. Per the germline V gene, CDR1 is LNHNV and CDR2 is YYDKDF (reference sequence). This CDR3 region has 12 residues. In patients aged 18 to 65, hyperthyroidism was newly diagnosed, with duration under 2 months. Specimen: peripheral blood or thyroid tissue (not recorded which). This sequence originates from a woman in her 50s with Graves' hyperthyroidism. The rearrangement joins TRBV15 to TRBJ2-2; no reliable D call. In DNA, the CDR3 is TGTGCCACCAGCTCTAGGACCGGGGAGCTGTTTTTT. This sequence encodes CATSSRTGELFF.